This T cell receptor (beta chain) was sequenced in a study of stem cell transplantation in POMP-related autoinflammatory disease. Study in general: Defective thymoproteasomes were hypothesized to impair CD8+ T-cell positive selection.

This CDR3 contains 13 residues. V gave up 4 bases and J gave up 5 bases; unmatched junction bases: 3. CDR1 and CDR2 from the germline V gene are MDHEN and SYDVKM. Sequenced by immunoSEQ multiplex PCR; TCRdb stores in-frame clones only, minus some. The sample shows 25,000 to 30,000 clones, around 86% of them seen only once. This clonotype was obtained from a human donor with POMP-related autoinflammation and immune dysregulation (PRAID). Here the sequenced sample was CD4+ T cells from PBMCs, taken before stem cell transplantation. The gene calls are TRBV28 and TRBJ2-7; 9 bases line up with TRBD1. The CDR3 spells CASSWTGVDEQYF. The CDR3 nucleotides read TGTGCCAGCAGTTGGACAGGGGTGGACGAGCAGTACTTC.